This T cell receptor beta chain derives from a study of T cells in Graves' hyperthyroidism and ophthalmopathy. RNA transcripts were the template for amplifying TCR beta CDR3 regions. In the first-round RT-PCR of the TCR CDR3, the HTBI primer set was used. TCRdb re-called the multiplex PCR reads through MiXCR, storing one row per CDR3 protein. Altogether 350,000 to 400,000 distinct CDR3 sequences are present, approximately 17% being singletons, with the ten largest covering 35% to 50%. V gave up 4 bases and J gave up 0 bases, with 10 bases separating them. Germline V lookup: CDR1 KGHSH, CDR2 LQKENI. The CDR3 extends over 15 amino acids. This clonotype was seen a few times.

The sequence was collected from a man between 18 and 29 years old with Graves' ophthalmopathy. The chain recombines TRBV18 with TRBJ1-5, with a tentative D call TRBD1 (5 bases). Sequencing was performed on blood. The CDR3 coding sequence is TGTGCCAGCTCACAGGCAGGGCTTAGCAATCAGCCCCAGCATTTT. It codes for CASSQAGLSNQPQHF. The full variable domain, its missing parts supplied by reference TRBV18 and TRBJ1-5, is NAGVMQNPRHLVRRRGQEARLRCSPMKGHSHVYWYRQLPEEGLKFMVYLQKENIIDESGMPKERFSAEFPKEGPSILRIQQVVRGDSAAYFCASSQAGLSNQPQHFGDGTRLSIL.